Listed here are 12 T cell receptor beta chains from one sample, sequenced in a study of naive and memory T cell subsets. Treatment described: skin biopsy from PPD injection site in Mantoux-positive individual. The library had UMIs added by 3' ligation of an oligonucleotide to TCR cDNA. The SP2 primer and nested alpha and beta constant region primers amplified ligated cDNA in four rounds. TCRdb independently ran MiXCR on the UMI-ligation and nested PCR reads; one entry per CDR3 protein. The sample shows over 11,000 distinct CDR3 sequences, roughly 5.2% of them seen only once. The specimen comprised skin, sampled from a tuberculin skin test site. These receptors originate from an adult in good health.

By its share, this clonotype is medium-sized. The V and J genes are TRBV10-3 and TRBJ2-1; perhaps TRBD2 as D (5 bases). The CDR3 runs to 15 residues. The germline V gene has CDR1 ENHRY and CDR2 SYGVKD. Between the trimmed V and J ends, which lost 6 bases and 0 bases, there was a span of 12 bases. CDR3 protein: CAISRTSLSYNEQFF. For the CDR3, the DNA is TGTGCCATCAGCCGAACTAGTCTCTCCTACAATGAGCAGTTCTTC.

A remark on this clonotype: It may be a read error: a sequence one base away is much more abundant. The chain is built from TRBV12-3 or TRBV12-4 and TRBJ2-2; perhaps TRBD2 as D (6 bases). This CDR3 has 14 residues. The V and J ends lost 9 bases and 7 bases respectively, with 18 bases between them. In DNA, the CDR3 is TGTGCCAGAAGTCCGGGACTTCAGGACGGGGAGCTGTTTTTT. Its protein product is CARSPGLQDGELFF.

This clonotype is labeled medium-sized. The chain carries TRBV9 and TRBJ1-4, with D possibly matching TRBD1 (6 bases). CDR1 is SGDLS, CDR2 YYNGEE, per germline. Trimming shortened V by 2 bases and J by 6 bases, and 14 bases separated the two germline ends. This CDR3 region has 15 residues. The CDR3 bases are TGTGCCAGCAGCGTGGGAGGACAGCAGCATGAAAAACTGTTTTTT. This encodes CASSVGGQQHEKLFF.

This clonotype is judged medium-sized. V gene TRBV11-2 combines with J gene TRBJ2-2, with D perhaps TRBD1 (6 bases). Trimming cost V 4 bases and J 2 bases, with 14 bases left between them. The CDR3 consists of 16 residues. Germline V gene lookup returns CDR1 SGHAT and CDR2 FQNNGV. The CDR3 nucleotides are TGTGCCAGCAGCTACGCCGGGACACTTAACACCGGGGAGCTGTTTTTT. Amino acid sequence: CASSYAGTLNTGELFF.

This clonotype occurred many times. V and J are TRBV7-2 and TRBJ1-1; D gene uncertain. CDR1 is SGHTA, CDR2 FQGNSA, per germline. Deletions cut 5 bases from V and 5 bases from J, with 12 bases between. The CDR3 runs 13 residues. The CDR3 sequence is CASSLIGETEAFF. Written as DNA, the CDR3 is TGTGCCAGCAGCCTTATTGGGGAGACTGAAGCTTTCTTT.

This clonotype is medium-sized in the sample. The chain links TRBV28 to TRBJ2-7; unclear D gene. The germline V gene has CDR1 MDHEN and CDR2 SYDVKM. Trimming took 10 bases from V and 0 from J, leaving 16 bases between them. The CDR3 contains 14 residues. The CDR3 is CATLRSGPSYEQYF. The CDR3 DNA reads TGTGCCACCCTTCGGTCCGGGCCCTCCTACGAGCAGTACTTC.

This clonotype has ten or more counts. V is TRBV20-1 and J is TRBJ1-5, with 8 bases lining up with TRBD1. The CDR3 runs 15 residues. The ends lost 1 base at V and 7 bases at J; junction bases unmatched: 9. Looked up from germline, CDR1 is DFQATT and CDR2 is SNEGSKA (reference sequence). The CDR3 loop is CSARVDRGDRQPQHF. CDR3 bases: TGCAGTGCTAGAGTTGACAGGGGAGATAGACAGCCCCAGCATTTT.

This clonotype was observed many times. CDR3 in DNA: TGTGCTACCTCATGGAGCTCCTATAATTCACCCCTCCACTTT. This sequence encodes CATSWSSYNSPLHF. V and J are TRBV19 and TRBJ1-6, with D uncertain. The CDR3 covers 14 residues. The germline gives CDR1 LNHDA, CDR2 SQIVND (reference sequence).

This clonotype was detected ten times or more. This rearrangement joins TRBV7-2 to TRBJ1-3; perhaps TRBD1 as D (6 bases). CDR3 length: 17 amino acids. V lost 5 bases, J lost 6 bases, and 23 bases lay in between. From germline, CDR1 is SGHTA and CDR2 FQGNSA. CDR3 in DNA: TGTGCCAGCAGCCATATACCGCCGGGAGGGGGGGAAAACACCATATATTTT. This encodes CASSHIPPGGGENTIYF.

Judged by abundance, this clonotype is medium-sized. The chain links TRBV20-1 to TRBJ2-3; D not resolved. The ends were cut back, 8 bases at V and 6 bases at J, with 12 bases in the middle. Germline V CDR1 and CDR2: DFQATT, SNEGSKA (reference sequence). There are 11 residues in the CDR3. The CDR3 here is CSTPDTDTQYF. CDR3 nucleotide sequence: TGCAGTACACCCGACACGGATACGCAGTATTTT.

In this sample, this clonotype turned up many times. The rearrangement uses TRBV7-2 and TRBJ1-1; 8 positions agree with TRBD1. This CDR3 has 13 amino acids. Germline V gives CDR1 SGHTA, CDR2 FQGNSA. V shed 5 bases, J shed 10 bases, and the junction held 9 bases outside the gene matches. The CDR3 protein is CASSIRGQVIAFF. In DNA form, the CDR3 reads TGTGCCAGCAGCATCAGGGGGCAGGTGATAGCTTTCTTT.

This clonotype was seen many times. V is TRBV7-2 and J is TRBJ2-1; 11 bases align to TRBD2. With 1 base clipped from V and 7 bases from J, the junction kept 3 bases outside the gene matches. The CDR3 is 15 amino acids. Germline V gene lookup returns CDR1 SGHTA and CDR2 FQGNSA. CDR3: CASSLGGLAVNEQFF. CDR3 in DNA: TGTGCCAGCAGCTTAGGGGGACTAGCGGTAAATGAGCAGTTCTTC.